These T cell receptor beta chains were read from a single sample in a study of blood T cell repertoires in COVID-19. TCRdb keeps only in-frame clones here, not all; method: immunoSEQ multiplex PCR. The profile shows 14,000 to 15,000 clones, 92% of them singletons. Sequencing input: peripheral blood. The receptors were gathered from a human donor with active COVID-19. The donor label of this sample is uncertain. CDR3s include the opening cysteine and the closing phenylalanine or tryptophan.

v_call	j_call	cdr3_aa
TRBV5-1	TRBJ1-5	CASTTGGGWMEPQHF
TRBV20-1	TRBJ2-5	CSASEVAGAQETQYF
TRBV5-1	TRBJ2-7	CASSPYRTGSYEQYF
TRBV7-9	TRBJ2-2	CASSLSGGTGELFF
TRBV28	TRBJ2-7	CASRDKPGLAYDDSYEQYF
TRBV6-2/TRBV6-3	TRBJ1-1	CASSLLDEAFF
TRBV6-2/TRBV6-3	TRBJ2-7	CASSYSRRGEQYF
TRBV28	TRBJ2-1	CASSSHSGRAYNEQFF
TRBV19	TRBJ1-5	CASSIVAINQPQHF
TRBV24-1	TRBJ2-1	CATSDPTGSSYNEQFF
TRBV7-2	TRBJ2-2	CASSPNDRNTGELFF
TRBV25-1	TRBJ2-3	CASSELTAHTDTQYF
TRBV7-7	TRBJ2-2	CASSFGQGATGELFF
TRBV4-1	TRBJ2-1	CASSQVHMVTYNEQFF
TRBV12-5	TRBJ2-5	CASGLRETQYF
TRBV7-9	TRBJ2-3	CASRPEGLAGTDTQYF
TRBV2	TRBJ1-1	CASSEGGQGATEAFF
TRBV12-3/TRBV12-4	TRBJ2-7	CASSDWTGYEQYF
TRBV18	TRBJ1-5	CASSPELNQPQHF
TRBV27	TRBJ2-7	CASSWGRNSYEQYF
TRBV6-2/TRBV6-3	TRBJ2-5	CASSYILENQETQYF
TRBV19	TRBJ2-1	CASQGLYNEQFF
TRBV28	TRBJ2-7	CASRANLATGFYEQYF
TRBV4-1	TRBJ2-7	CASSYRSGDNSYEQYF
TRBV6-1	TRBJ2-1	CASSEATSGSPYNEQFF
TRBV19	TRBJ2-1	CAGRWDRASNEQFF
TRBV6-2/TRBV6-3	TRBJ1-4	CASRPTGGNEKLFF
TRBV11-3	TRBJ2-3	CASSLGLAGALRTDTQYF
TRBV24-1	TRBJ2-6	CATSSGTGLLQANVLTF
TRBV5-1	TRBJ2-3	CASSLGLAAEGSTDTQYF
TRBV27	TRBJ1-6	CATQVTATPNSPLHF
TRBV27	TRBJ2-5	CASSLRDTVGQETQYF
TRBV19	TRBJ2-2	CASSISRAGLGTGELFF
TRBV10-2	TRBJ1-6	CASSDNRGWVGSPLHF
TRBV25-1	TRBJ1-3	CASSESGQRNTIYF
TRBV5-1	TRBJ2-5	CASSLEGTSGLGAQYF
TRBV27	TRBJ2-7	CASTSSTGGLNEQYF
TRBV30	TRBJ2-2	CAWAQQGATGELFF
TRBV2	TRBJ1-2	CASRDNHYGYTF
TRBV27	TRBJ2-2	CASSFRTGVGFGGELFF
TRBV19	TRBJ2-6	CASSPTGANVLTF
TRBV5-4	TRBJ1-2	CASSLPGQGDGYTF
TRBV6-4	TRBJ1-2	CASSPDSAVDLSGYTF
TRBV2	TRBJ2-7	CASSLLRTGDEQYF
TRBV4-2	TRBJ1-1	CASSQVQGGMRAFF
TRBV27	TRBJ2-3	CASSSSDVYTDTQYF
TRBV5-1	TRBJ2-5	CASSLGTRLEETQYF
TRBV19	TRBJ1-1	CASSPSYRSNTEAFF
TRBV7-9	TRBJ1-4	CASSLAVRDEKLFF
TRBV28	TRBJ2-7	CASKELANPEQYF
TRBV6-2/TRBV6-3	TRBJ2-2	CASSYSRGSGELFF
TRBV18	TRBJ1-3	CASSPPRQPLSGNTIYF